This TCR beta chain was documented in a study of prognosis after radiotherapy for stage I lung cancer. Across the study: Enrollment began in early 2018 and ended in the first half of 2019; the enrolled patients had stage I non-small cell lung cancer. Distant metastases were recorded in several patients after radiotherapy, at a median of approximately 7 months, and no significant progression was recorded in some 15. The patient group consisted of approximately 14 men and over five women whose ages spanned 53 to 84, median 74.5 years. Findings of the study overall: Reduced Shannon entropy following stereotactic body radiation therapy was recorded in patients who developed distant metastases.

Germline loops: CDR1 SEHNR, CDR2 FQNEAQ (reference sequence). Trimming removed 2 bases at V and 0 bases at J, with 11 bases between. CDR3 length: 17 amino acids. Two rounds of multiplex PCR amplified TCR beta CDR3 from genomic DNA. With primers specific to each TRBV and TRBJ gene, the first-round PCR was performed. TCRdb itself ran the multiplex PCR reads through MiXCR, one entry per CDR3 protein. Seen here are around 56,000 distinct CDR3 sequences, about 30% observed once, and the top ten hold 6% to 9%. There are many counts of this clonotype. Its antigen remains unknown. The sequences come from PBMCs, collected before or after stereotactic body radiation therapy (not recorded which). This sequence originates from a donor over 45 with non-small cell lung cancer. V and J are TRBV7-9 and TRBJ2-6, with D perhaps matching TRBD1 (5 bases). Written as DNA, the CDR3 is TGTGCCAGCAGCTTACAGGGCCAGAGCTCTGGGGCCAACGTCCTGACTTTC. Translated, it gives CASSLQGQSSGANVLTF.